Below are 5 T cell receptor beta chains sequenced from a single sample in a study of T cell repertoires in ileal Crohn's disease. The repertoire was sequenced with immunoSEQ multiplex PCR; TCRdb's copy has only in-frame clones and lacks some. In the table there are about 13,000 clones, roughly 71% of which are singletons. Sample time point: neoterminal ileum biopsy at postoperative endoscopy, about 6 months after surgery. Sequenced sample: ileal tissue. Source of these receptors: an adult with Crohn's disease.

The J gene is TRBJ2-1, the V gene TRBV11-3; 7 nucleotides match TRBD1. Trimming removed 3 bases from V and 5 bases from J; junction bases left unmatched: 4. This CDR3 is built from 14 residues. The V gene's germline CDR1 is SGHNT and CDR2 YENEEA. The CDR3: CASSFGTEDNEQFF. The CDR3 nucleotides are TGTGCCAGCAGCTTCGGGACAGAGGACAATGAGCAGTTCTTC.

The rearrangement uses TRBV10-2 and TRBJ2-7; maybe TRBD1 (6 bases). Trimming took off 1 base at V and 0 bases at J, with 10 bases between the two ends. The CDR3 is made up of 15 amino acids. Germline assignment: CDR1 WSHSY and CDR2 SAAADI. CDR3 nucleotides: TGCGCCAGCAGTGAGTTGGACAGAGGCTCCTACGAGCAGTACTTC. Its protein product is CASSELDRGSYEQYF.

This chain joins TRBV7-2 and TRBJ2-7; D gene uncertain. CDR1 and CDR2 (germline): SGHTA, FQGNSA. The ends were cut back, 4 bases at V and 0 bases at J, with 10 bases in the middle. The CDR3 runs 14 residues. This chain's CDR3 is CASSWQISSYEQYF. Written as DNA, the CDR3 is TGTGCCAGCAGCTGGCAGATTAGCTCCTACGAGCAGTACTTC. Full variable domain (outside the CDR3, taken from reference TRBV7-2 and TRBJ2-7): GAGVSQSPSNKVTEKGKDVELRCDPISGHTALYWYRQSLGQGLEFLIYFQGNSAPDKSGLPSDRFSAERTGGSVSTLTIQRTQQEDSAVYLCASSWQISSYEQYFGPGTRLTVT.

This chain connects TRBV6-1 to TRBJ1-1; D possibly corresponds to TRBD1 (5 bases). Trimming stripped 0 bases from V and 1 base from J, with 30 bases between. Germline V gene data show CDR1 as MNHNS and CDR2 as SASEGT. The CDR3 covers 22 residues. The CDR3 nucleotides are TGTGCCAGCAGTGAAGCCCTTCTTGGAGGTGGACACACACATTTGAAGAACACTGAAGCTTTCTTT. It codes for CASSEALLGGGHTHLKNTEAFF.

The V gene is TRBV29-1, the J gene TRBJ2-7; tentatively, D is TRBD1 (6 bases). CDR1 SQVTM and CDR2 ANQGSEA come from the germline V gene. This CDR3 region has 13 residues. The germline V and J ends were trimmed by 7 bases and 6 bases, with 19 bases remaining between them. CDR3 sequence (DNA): TGCAGCGCGACCGGGACATCATCCGTCGAGCAGTACTTC. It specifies CSATGTSSVEQYF.